These 28 T cell receptor beta chains originate from one sample sequenced in a study of T cell responses to AZD1222 COVID-19 vaccine. Only in-frame clones appear in the TCRdb table, and some are missing; sequencing was by immunoSEQ multiplex PCR. The sample contains 95,000 to 150,000 clones, roughly 90% of which appear only once. This sample comprised peripheral blood, obtained on day 0 of AZD1222 vaccination. These receptors all stem from an adult in good health.

This clone was detected once. The CDR3 loop reads CASGIGPVAGETQYF. The CDR3, as DNA: TGTGCCAGCGGCATCGGTCCCGTGGCCGGTGAGACCCAGTACTTC. V usage is TRBV9 and J usage is TRBJ2-5; D not certain. Trimming removed 7 bases from V and 5 bases from J, with 21 bases in between. This CDR3 contains 15 residues. The V gene's germline CDR1 is SGDLS and CDR2 YYNGEE.

The chain recombines TRBV28 with TRBJ1-5; 10 nucleotides agree with TRBD1. Per the germline V gene, CDR1 is MDHEN and CDR2 is SYDVKM. V gave up 3 bases and J gave up 6 bases; unmatched junction bases: 2. This CDR3 has 14 residues. The CDR3 loop is CASSLGQGIQPQHF. The CDR3 DNA is TGTGCCAGCAGTTTGGGACAGGGGATTCAGCCCCAGCATTTT.

The chain employs TRBV3-1 (or the pseudogene TRBV3-2) and TRBJ1-2; D gene uncertain. The V end lost 1 base, the J end lost 8 bases, and 8 bases lay between the germline ends. This CDR3 region has 12 residues. Per germline, CDR1 LGHDT and CDR2 YNNKEL (reference sequence). The CDR3 sequence: CASSQAAWGYTF. The CDR3 DNA is TGTGCCAGCAGCCAAGCGGCTTGGGGCTACACCTTC.

The chain couples TRBV6-5 to TRBJ2-1; weak D call: TRBD2 (5 bases). Germline V gene data show CDR1 as MNHEY and CDR2 as SVGAGI. The CDR3 spans 15 residues. Trimming took 6 bases from V and 4 from J, leaving 16 bases between them. CDR3 in amino acids: CASSHDRGSYNEQFF. The CDR3, as DNA: TGTGCCAGCAGCCACGACCGGGGTAGTTACAATGAGCAGTTCTTC.

The chain is built from TRBV3-1 (or the pseudogene TRBV3-2) and TRBJ2-2; TRBD1 is a possible D gene (6 bases). The V and J ends lost 2 bases and 5 bases respectively, with 9 bases between them. CDR1 and CDR2 from the germline V gene are LGHDT and YNNKEL (reference sequence). The CDR3 totals 14 residues. DNA for the CDR3: TGTGCCAGCAGCCAATTCAGGGGAACCGGGGAGCTGTTTTTT. It codes for CASSQFRGTGELFF.

This chain links TRBV7-3 with TRBJ2-2; 10 bases agree with TRBD2. This CDR3 contains 17 residues. Losses at the gene ends were 3 bases for V and 1 base for J; bases not matched to a gene: 5. The germline V gene has CDR1 SGHTA and CDR2 FQGTGA. CDR3 loop: CASSFSSGGQNTGELFF. The CDR3 DNA is TGTGCCAGCAGCTTCTCTAGCGGGGGACAGAACACCGGGGAGCTGTTTTTT.

The J gene is TRBJ2-7, the V gene TRBV6-1; D not certain. The CDR3 runs to 16 residues. The V gene's germline CDR1 is MNHNS and CDR2 SASEGT. V was pared by 2 bases and J by 5 bases, with 19 bases between. The CDR3 sequence is CASSEIGYRVGNEQYF. CDR3 nucleotide sequence: TGTGCCAGCAGTGAAATAGGATATCGGGTTGGCAACGAGCAGTACTTC.

The genes are TRBV19 and TRBJ1-5; D gene ambiguous. The length of the CDR3 is 15 residues. CDR1 and CDR2 (germline): LNHDA, SQIVND (reference sequence). V was shortened by 2 bases and J by 0 bases, with 8 bases between the two germline ends. In nucleotides, the CDR3 is TGTGCCAGTAGTATATGGCAGGTTAGCAATCAGCCCCAGCATTTT. Translation: CASSIWQVSNQPQHF.

This rearrangement joins TRBV19 to TRBJ2-1; TRBD2 agrees at 10 bases. Germline V gene data show CDR1 as LNHDA and CDR2 as SQIVND (reference sequence). The CDR3 has 18 amino acids. V lost 3 bases, J lost 8 bases, and 16 bases stayed unmatched. CDR3 DNA sequence: TGTGCCAGTAGTATCCAAATCCGACCTAGCGGGAGAGACCATGAGCAGTTCTTC. Residues: CASSIQIRPSGRDHEQFF.

The V and J genes are TRBV6-5 and TRBJ1-2; 7 nucleotides agree with TRBD1. Germline V gene data show CDR1 as MNHEY and CDR2 as SVGAGI. Trimming took 8 bases from V and 4 from J; bases not matched to a gene: 7. The CDR3 totals 13 residues. DNA for the CDR3: TGTGCCAGCTGGGGGGGACAGAGCTATGGCTACACCTTC. Encoded protein: CASWGGQSYGYTF.

The CDR3 spells CASSLGDRGLSPLHF. The CDR3, as DNA: TGTGCCAGCAGTTTGGGGGACAGGGGGCTGTCACCCCTCCACTTT. The chain joins TRBV28 to TRBJ1-6; the match to TRBD1 covers 12 bases. The V and J ends lost 3 bases and 10 bases, in that order; junction bases with no gene match: 4. Germline loops: CDR1 MDHEN, CDR2 SYDVKM. The CDR3 spans 15 residues. The full variable domain, rest sourced from reference TRBV28 and TRBJ1-6, is DVKVTQSSRYLVKRTGEKVFLECVQDMDHENMFWYRQDPGLGLRLIYFSYDVKMKEKGDIPEGYSVSREKKERFSLILESASTNQTSMYLCASSLGDRGLSPLHFGNGTRLTVT.

This chain links TRBV7-3 with TRBJ1-6; the D gene is possibly TRBD1 (5 bases). This CDR3 has 17 amino acids. V gave up 0 bases and J gave up 5 bases, with 14 bases separating them. Germline CDR1 reads SGHTA; CDR2 reads FQGTGA. The CDR3 sequence is CASSLTVRGVDNSPLHF. The CDR3 DNA follows: TGTGCCAGCAGCTTAACTGTACGGGGGGTAGATAATTCACCCCTCCACTTT.

V and J are TRBV18 and TRBJ1-5, with 10 bases identical to TRBD1. V gave up 2 bases and J gave up 1 base; unmatched junction bases: 5. CDR1 and CDR2 (germline): KGHSH, LQKENI. The CDR3 has 17 amino acids. CDR3: CASSPLPGQGSNQPQHF. The CDR3 region has the DNA TGTGCCAGCTCACCATTGCCGGGACAGGGGAGCAATCAGCCCCAGCATTTT. Complete variable domain (other parts from reference TRBV18 and TRBJ1-5): NAGVMQNPRHLVRRRGQEARLRCSPMKGHSHVYWYRQLPEEGLKFMVYLQKENIIDESGMPKERFSAEFPKEGPSILRIQQVVRGDSAAYFCASSPLPGQGSNQPQHFGDGTRLSIL.

The rearrangement uses TRBV27 and TRBJ1-6, with 7 nucleotides matching TRBD1. Germline V gene data show CDR1 as MNHEY and CDR2 as SMNVEV (reference sequence). The trim removed 6 bases at V and 4 bases at J, leaving 9 bases unmatched. CDR3 length: 16 residues. The CDR3 DNA reads as TGTGCCAGCAGCCCCCGCCCGACAGGGTATAATTCACCCCTCCACTTT. It yields the protein CASSPRPTGYNSPLHF.

In the case of this clone: Additional DNA sequences in this sample encode the identical CDR3. The chain carries TRBV15 and TRBJ2-1; 8 positions agree with TRBD2. Germline loops: CDR1 LNHNV, CDR2 YYDKDF (reference sequence). CDR3 length: 16 residues. Trimming cost V 6 bases and J 7 bases; bases outside gene matches: 14. CDR3: CATSRAGTSLRNEQFF. The CDR3 nucleotides read TGTGCCACCAGTAGGGCCGGGACTAGTCTGAGGAATGAGCAGTTCTTC.

The CDR3 loop reads CASTLHGGTVYGYTF. In DNA form, the CDR3 reads TGTGCCAGCACCCTCCACGGGGGGACAGTCTATGGCTACACCTTC. The chain combines TRBV6-5 with TRBJ1-2, with 7 bases fitting TRBD1. There are 15 residues in the CDR3. V lost 7 bases and J lost 4; bases outside the gene matches: 12. Germline V gene sequence: CDR1 MNHEY, CDR2 SVGAGI.

This chain joins TRBV13 and TRBJ1-2, with TRBD1 matching over 8 bases. V was pared by 9 bases and J by 2 bases, with 8 bases of the junction left unmatched. This CDR3 has 14 residues. Germline V gene lookup returns CDR1 PRHDT and CDR2 FYEKMQ (reference sequence). The CDR3 region has the DNA TGTGCCAGTAATACAGGGGGAAAAAACTATGGCTACACCTTC. Protein: CASNTGGKNYGYTF.

The rearrangement links TRBV9 to TRBJ2-1; TRBD2 agrees at 10 bases. The CDR3 totals 15 residues. J lost 1 base, V lost 3 bases, and 1 base had no gene match. Germline CDR1 reads SGDLS; CDR2 reads YYNGEE. In DNA form, the CDR3 reads TGTGCCAGCAGCGGAGCGGGAGGGTCCTACAATGAGCAGTTCTTC. Protein sequence: CASSGAGGSYNEQFF.

The chain has TRBV7-9 and TRBJ2-2; no clear D. V was shortened by 5 bases and J by 7 bases, with 14 bases between the two germline ends. This CDR3 comprises 14 residues. Germline V gene sequence: CDR1 SEHNR, CDR2 FQNEAQ (reference sequence). The CDR3 sequence: CASSPFSSGGELFF. The CDR3 nucleotides are TGTGCCAGCAGCCCGTTCAGTTCGGGCGGGGAGCTGTTTTTT.

The chain carries TRBV5-1 and TRBJ2-1; no clear D. V was trimmed by 4 bases and J by 0 bases, leaving 8 bases between them. This CDR3 has 14 residues. Germline V gene sequence: CDR1 SGHRS, CDR2 YFSETQ. The CDR3 bases are TGCGCCAGCAGCGGGTCGTCCTCCTACAATGAGCAGTTCTTC. Its translation: CASSGSSSYNEQFF.

The J gene is TRBJ1-5, the V gene TRBV28, with D hard to call. Trimming stripped 2 bases from V and 4 bases from J, with 6 bases between. The CDR3 length is 13 residues. CDR1 is MDHEN, CDR2 SYDVKM, per germline. The CDR3 loop is CASSLPGNQPQHF. For the CDR3, the DNA is TGTGCCAGCAGTTTACCCGGGAATCAGCCCCAGCATTTT.

The rearrangement joins TRBV11-2 to TRBJ1-6; D might be TRBD1 (6 bases). The CDR3 has 15 residues. Per the germline V gene, CDR1 is SGHAT and CDR2 is FQNNGV. The V gene lost 5 bases and the J gene lost 7 bases, with 15 bases spanning the gap. The CDR3 is CASSRTGFRNSPLHF. CDR3 coding DNA: TGTGCCAGCAGCCGTACAGGGTTCCGGAATTCACCCCTCCACTTT. Full variable domain (missing parts from reference TRBV11-2 and TRBJ1-6): EAGVAQSPRYKIIEKRQSVAFWCNPISGHATLYWYQQILGQGPKLLIQFQNNGVVDDSQLPKDRFSAERLKGVDSTLKIQPAKLEDSAVYLCASSRTGFRNSPLHFGNGTRLTVT.

The chain has TRBV5-5 and TRBJ1-2; unclear D gene. Trimming pared 0 bases from V and 9 bases from J, leaving 18 bases between. CDR3 length: 15 residues. Germline-derived CDR1 and CDR2 are SGHKS and YYEKEE (reference sequence). The CDR3 region is CASSLGPMRGESYTF. Here the CDR3 DNA reads TGTGCCAGCAGCTTGGGCCCCATGCGGGGAGAGAGCTACACCTTC.

The V and J genes are TRBV4-1 and TRBJ1-1; D gene uncertain. The ends were cut back, 0 bases at V and 1 base at J, with 6 bases in the middle. Per the germline V gene, CDR1 is MGHRA and CDR2 is YSYEKL. This CDR3 contains 14 residues. The CDR3 here is CASSQEAGNTEAFF. In DNA form, the CDR3 reads TGCGCCAGCAGCCAAGAAGCGGGGAACACTGAAGCTTTCTTT.

This clone was picked up a small number of times. The rearrangement joins TRBV20-1 to TRBJ1-1, with D unclear. Germline V lookup: CDR1 DFQATT, CDR2 SNEGSKA (reference sequence). V was shortened by 2 bases and J by 5 bases, with 6 bases between the two germline ends. This CDR3 region has 11 residues. For the CDR3, the DNA is TGCAGTGCTAGACCGGGTACTGAAGCTTTCTTT. This sequence encodes CSARPGTEAFF.

The V call is TRBV9, the J call TRBJ2-5; 11 bases agree with TRBD2. Germline loops: CDR1 SGDLS, CDR2 YYNGEE. Germline trimming cut 0 bases from V and 2 bases from J; bases unmatched to any gene: 6. CDR3 length equals 17 residues. The CDR3 sequence: CASSVAVTSGGQETQYF. As DNA, the CDR3 is TGTGCCAGCAGCGTAGCAGTTACTAGCGGGGGTCAAGAGACCCAGTACTTC.

The V gene is TRBV3-1 (or the pseudogene TRBV3-2), the J gene TRBJ2-1; D is unclear. V was cut by 4 bases and J by 5 bases, with 6 bases left in between. Germline V lookup: CDR1 LGHDT, CDR2 YNNKEL (reference sequence). This CDR3 contains 12 residues. CDR3 in DNA: TGTGCCAGCAGCCGCTTAGACAATGAGCAGTTCTTC. This gives the protein CASSRLDNEQFF.

This chain joins TRBV7-3 and TRBJ2-2; D perhaps matches TRBD2 (7 bases). Germline CDR1 SGHTA, CDR2 FQGTGA. V lost 6 bases to trimming and J lost 5 bases, with 16 bases between them. The CDR3 loop spans 15 amino acids. The CDR3 region is CASSPPGGETGELFF. The CDR3 DNA sequence: TGTGCCAGCAGTCCCCCGGGGGGCGAAACCGGGGAGCTGTTTTTT. Looking up the rest from reference TRBV7-3 and TRBJ2-2 gives the full variable domain: GAGVSQTPSNKVTEKGKYVELRCDPISGHTALYWYRQSLGQGPEFLIYFQGTGAADDSGLPNDRFFAVRPEGSVSTLKIQRTERGDSAVYLCASSPPGGETGELFFGEGSRLTVL.